What follows are 32 T cell receptor beta chains derived from one specimen sequenced in a study of cytomegalovirus exposure and HLA in healthy donors. The PCR had 60 Vbeta and 13 Jbeta primers. Method: immunoSEQ multiplex PCR; TCRdb's copy keeps in-frame clones and lacks some. The sample includes approximately 110,000 clones, 75% to 90% seen only once; the top ten take 6.9%. Sequencing used PBMCs. These receptors were obtained from a man aged 25-45 years in good health and CMV-seropositive.

The CDR3 DNA reads as TGTGCCAGCAGCCGAGACAGGAACACCGGGGAGCTGTTTTTT. Residues: CASSRDRNTGELFF. This chain joins TRBV9 and TRBJ2-2, with D maybe TRBD1 (5 bases). Germline V lookup: CDR1 SGDLS, CDR2 YYNGEE. The CDR3 totals 14 residues. The V and J ends lost 4 bases and 1 base respectively, with 8 bases between them.

This chain links TRBV9 with TRBJ1-6; D may be TRBD1 (6 bases). This CDR3 has 16 amino acids. From germline, CDR1 is SGDLS and CDR2 YYNGEE. The ends were cut back, 0 bases at V and 5 bases at J, with 12 bases in the middle. CDR3 sequence (DNA): TGTGCCAGCAGCGTAGAATTACAGGGCCATAATTCACCCCTCCACTTT. Protein product: CASSVELQGHNSPLHF.

This clone turned up a few times. The chain has TRBV5-1 and TRBJ2-1; TRBD1 aligns across 8 bases. This CDR3 has 15 amino acids. The V gene's germline CDR1 is SGHRS and CDR2 YFSETQ. Trimming cost V 4 bases and J 2 bases; bases outside gene matches: 5. The CDR3, as DNA: TGCGCCAGCAGCCCCGGGACAGGAGCCTACAATGAGCAGTTCTTC. It specifies CASSPGTGAYNEQFF.

The chain is built from TRBV29-1 and TRBJ2-3, with D possibly being TRBD1 (5 bases). Germline CDR1 is SQVTM and CDR2 is ANQGSEA. The V end was cut by 4 bases, the J end by 0 bases, with 17 bases between. The CDR3 is 16 residues long. CDR3 DNA sequence: TGCAGCGTTGCTGGTATTTTAGGACAAAGCACAGATACGCAGTATTTT. Protein sequence: CSVAGILGQSTDTQYF.

The chain uses TRBV7-9 and TRBJ2-5, with 10 positions matching TRBD2. The junction had 4 bases not matched to a gene; V was cut back by 5 bases and J by 1 base. The germline CDR1 and CDR2 sequences are SEHNR and FQNEAQ (reference sequence). The CDR3 loop spans 15 amino acids. CDR3 DNA sequence: TGTGCCAGCAGCCGGACTAGCGGACCCCAAGAGACCCAGTACTTC. Residues: CASSRTSGPQETQYF.

This chain joins TRBV7-2 and TRBJ2-2; no reliable D call. CDR1 and CDR2 from the germline V gene are SGHTA and FQGNSA. Trimming stripped 2 bases from V and 8 bases from J, with 9 bases between. The CDR3 runs to 13 residues. The CDR3 sequence is CASSLWPNGELFF. The CDR3 DNA sequence: TGTGCCAGCAGCTTATGGCCGAATGGGGAGCTGTTTTTT.

The rearrangement links TRBV4-1 to TRBJ1-1; TRBD1 aligns across 7 bases. This CDR3 comprises 16 residues. Losses at the gene ends were 10 bases for V and 3 bases for J; bases not matched to a gene: 17. CDR1 is MGHRA, CDR2 YSYEKL, per germline. The CDR3 region is CATSGGRLGSDTEAFF. The CDR3 DNA is TGCGCCACCTCAGGGGGGCGTCTGGGGTCCGACACTGAAGCTTTCTTT.

This chain connects TRBV6-1 to TRBJ2-5; 7 bases fit TRBD1. V lost 6 bases, J lost 2 bases, and 6 bases stayed unmatched. The germline V gene encodes CDR1 MNHNS and CDR2 SASEGT. CDR3 length: 14 residues. The DNA for the CDR3 is TGTGCCAGCAGCAACACAGGGGTTCAAGAGACCCAGTACTTC. Amino acids: CASSNTGVQETQYF.

V gene TRBV19 combines with J gene TRBJ2-1, with TRBD2 identical over 15 bases. Germline values: CDR1 LNHDA, CDR2 SQIVND (reference sequence). There are 19 residues in the CDR3. V gave up 5 bases and J gave up 1 base; unmatched junction bases: 9. The CDR3 loop reads CASSQPGLAGGRSYNEQFF. In nucleotides, the CDR3 is TGTGCCAGTAGTCAACCGGGACTAGCGGGGGGAAGGTCCTACAATGAGCAGTTCTTC. Together with reference TRBV19 and TRBJ2-1, the CDR3 gives the full variable domain: DGGITQSPKYLFRKEGQNVTLSCEQNLNHDAMYWYRQDPGQGLRLIYYSQIVNDFQKGDIAEGYSVSREKKESFPLTVTSAQKNPTAFYLCASSQPGLAGGRSYNEQFFGPGTRLTVL.

V gene TRBV5-1 combines with J gene TRBJ2-7; 8 nucleotides line up with TRBD1. This CDR3 has 15 amino acids. The junction had 12 bases not matched to a gene; V was cut back by 3 bases and J by 7 bases. Germline-derived CDR1 and CDR2 are SGHRS and YFSETQ. CDR3 sequence: CASSSAPGQVGEQYF. For the CDR3, the DNA is TGCGCCAGCAGCTCTGCCCCGGGACAGGTCGGAGAGCAGTACTTC.

This chain connects TRBV6-4 to TRBJ1-2; no reliable D call. CDR1 MRHNA and CDR2 SNTAGT come from the germline V gene. CDR3 size: 13 residues. Trimming took off 10 bases at V and 4 bases at J, with 16 bases between the two ends. CDR3 protein: CATPPPSGYGYTF. CDR3 DNA sequence: TGTGCCACACCTCCCCCAAGCGGCTATGGCTACACCTTC.

Written as DNA, the CDR3 is TGTGCCAGCAGCAGGCATAAGCGAGAGAGGGGGCAGAGAGAGACCCAGTACTTC. It codes for CASSRHKRERGQRETQYF. The rearrangement links TRBV11-1 to TRBJ2-5; 7 bases agree with TRBD1. This CDR3 has 18 residues. Germline loops: CDR1 SGHAT, CDR2 FQDESV (reference sequence). V was clipped by 5 bases and J by 4 bases; unmatched bases: 19.

This clone was found a few times. The chain couples TRBV5-1 to TRBJ2-1; 10 bases are a match to TRBD1. CDR3 length: 14 amino acids. From germline, CDR1 is SGHRS and CDR2 YFSETQ. The junction had 5 bases not matched to a gene; V was cut back by 2 bases and J by 9 bases. The CDR3 is CASSFGDRGGEQFF. Written as DNA, the CDR3 is TGCGCCAGCAGCTTTGGGGACAGGGGCGGTGAGCAGTTCTTC.

The chain combines TRBV5-1 with TRBJ2-7; 9 positions agree with TRBD1. V shed 7 bases, J shed 0 bases, and the junction held 8 bases outside the gene matches. The length of the CDR3 is 15 residues. Looked up from germline, CDR1 is SGHRS and CDR2 is YFSETQ. DNA of the CDR3: TGCGCCAGCTACTCCGGGACAGGGACCTCCTACGAGCAGTACTTC. This translates into CASYSGTGTSYEQYF.

The CDR3 region is CASTRTSGGTDTQYF. The CDR3 DNA follows: TGTGCCAGCACCCGGACTAGCGGGGGCACAGATACGCAGTATTTT. The J gene is TRBJ2-3, the V gene TRBV2, with 12 bases matching TRBD2. The germline CDR1 and CDR2 sequences are SNHLY and FYNNEI. The CDR3 contains 15 residues. V lost 7 bases to trimming and J lost 1 base; unmatched junction nucleotides: 3.

The V gene is TRBV6-5, the J gene TRBJ2-7, with TRBD1 matching 8 bases. CDR3 length: 14 amino acids. V was clipped by 5 bases and J by 3 bases; unmatched bases: 6. Germline CDR1 and CDR2: MNHEY and SVGAGI. The CDR3 loop reads CASSQGASFYEQYF. CDR3 sequence (DNA): TGTGCCAGCAGTCAGGGGGCCTCCTTCTACGAGCAGTACTTC.

A few counts support this clone. The chain joins TRBV30 to TRBJ1-2; TRBD1 is a possible D gene (6 bases). Germline values: CDR1 GTSNPN, CDR2 SVGIG (reference sequence). The length of the CDR3 is 14 residues. V shed 3 bases and J shed 4 bases, with 15 bases lying between them. CDR3 nucleotides: TGTGCCTGGAGGCAGGGGCAGACGTCCTATGGCTACACCTTC. This encodes CAWRQGQTSYGYTF.

The chain couples TRBV19 to TRBJ2-1, with 9 bases aligning to TRBD1. The CDR3 is 15 amino acids. Germline loops: CDR1 LNHDA, CDR2 SQIVND (reference sequence). V lost 5 bases and J lost 5; bases outside the gene matches: 7. Here the CDR3 reads CASSGRDRAHNEQFF. The CDR3 bases are TGTGCCAGTAGTGGCAGGGACAGGGCACACAATGAGCAGTTCTTC.

The chain uses TRBV6-1 and TRBJ2-1; weak D call: TRBD1 (5 bases). Trimming removed 3 bases from V and 7 bases from J, with 16 bases in between. This CDR3 is 15 amino acids long. The V gene's germline CDR1 is MNHNS and CDR2 SASEGT. The CDR3 spells CASSEPGREANEQFF. CDR3 in DNA: TGTGCCAGCAGTGAGCCAGGCAGGGAAGCGAATGAGCAGTTCTTC.

The V and J genes are TRBV5-4 and TRBJ2-3; TRBD1 matches 7 bases. The CDR3 covers 15 residues. After removal of 3 bases from V and 0 bases from J, the junction contained 4 bases not matched to a gene. CDR1 and CDR2 (germline): SGHNT, YYREEE (reference sequence). CDR3 DNA sequence: TGTGCCAGCAGCTCGAGGGGGCTTAGCACAGATACGCAGTATTTT. Its protein product is CASSSRGLSTDTQYF.

The chain recombines TRBV6-6 with TRBJ1-4; possible D gene TRBD1, 5 bases. CDR1 and CDR2 from the germline V gene are MNHNY and SVGAGI (reference sequence). The length of the CDR3 is 15 residues. Trimming removed 5 bases from V and 1 base from J, with 11 bases in between. The CDR3 here is CASSPPRETNEKLFF. In nucleotides, the CDR3 is TGTGCCAGCAGTCCCCCCAGGGAAACTAATGAAAAACTGTTTTTT.

The chain couples TRBV30 to TRBJ1-3; D call uncertain. CDR1 GTSNPN and CDR2 SVGIG come from the germline V gene (reference sequence). The CDR3 runs to 15 residues. Trimming shortened V by 4 bases and J by 0 bases, and 13 bases separated the two germline ends. Here the CDR3 reads CAWISAGPSGNTIYF. The CDR3 DNA reads TGTGCCTGGATAAGTGCGGGTCCCTCTGGAAACACCATATATTTT.

The chain is built from TRBV4-1 and TRBJ2-1; 10 nucleotides agree with TRBD2. V lost 1 base and J lost 4; bases outside the gene matches: 1. The V gene's germline CDR1 is MGHRA and CDR2 YSYEKL. The CDR3 loop spans 15 amino acids. The CDR3 loop reads CASSQVTSGYNEQFF. For the CDR3, the DNA is TGCGCCAGCAGCCAAGTGACTAGCGGGTACAATGAGCAGTTCTTC.

The chain couples TRBV10-1 to TRBJ2-4, with TRBD1 matching over 12 bases. There are 19 residues in the CDR3. After removal of 4 bases from V and 2 bases from J, the junction contained 12 bases not matched to a gene. Germline-derived CDR1 and CDR2 are WNHNN and SYGVQD (reference sequence). The CDR3 sequence is CASSALPGTGGETKNIQYF. The CDR3 nucleotides read TGCGCCAGCAGTGCACTACCCGGGACAGGGGGCGAAACCAAAAACATTCAGTACTTC.

This chain joins TRBV19 and TRBJ2-5; maybe TRBD2 (7 bases). The germline gives CDR1 LNHDA, CDR2 SQIVND (reference sequence). Trimming removed 3 bases from V and 3 bases from J, with 11 bases in between. CDR3 size: 14 residues. The CDR3 DNA follows: TGTGCCAGTAGTATCGGGGGGCGGGAAGAGACCCAGTACTTC. Its translation: CASSIGGREETQYF.

V and J are TRBV6-1 and TRBJ2-7; 9 bases line up with TRBD1. Germline V lookup: CDR1 MNHNS, CDR2 SASEGT. This CDR3 spans 15 amino acids. J lost 2 bases, V lost 5 bases, and 7 bases had no gene match. The CDR3 DNA reads TGTGCCAGCAGTTCCCGGGACAGGGTCCCCTACGAGCAGTACTTC. Protein: CASSSRDRVPYEQYF.

J is TRBJ1-1 and V is TRBV6-6; 7 positions match TRBD1. CDR1 is MNHNY and CDR2 is SVGAGI in the germline V gene (reference sequence). V shed 2 bases, J shed 5 bases, and the junction held 2 bases outside the gene matches. The CDR3 has 13 residues. CDR3 in DNA: TGTGCCAGCAGTTACCAGACAGGGACTGAAGCTTTCTTT. Translating it yields CASSYQTGTEAFF.

This clone occurred once. This chain connects TRBV6-1 to TRBJ1-2; the D is unclear. V lost 0 bases to trimming and J lost 7 bases, with 9 bases between them. Germline assignment: CDR1 MNHNS and CDR2 SASEGT. The CDR3 extends over 13 amino acids. CDR3 sequence reads: CASSEALELGYTF. CDR3 DNA: TGTGCCAGCAGTGAAGCGCTTGAACTTGGCTACACCTTC.

V is TRBV4-2 and J is TRBJ2-2; D not certain. The germline gives CDR1 LGHNA, CDR2 YNFKEQ. The CDR3 runs to 15 residues. Deletions cut 2 bases from V and 0 bases from J, with 7 bases between. The CDR3 protein is CASSQTYPNTGELFF. CDR3 in DNA: TGTGCCAGCAGCCAAACCTACCCGAACACCGGGGAGCTGTTTTTT.

This clone was recorded only once. V and J are TRBV7-2 and TRBJ1-2; 7 nucleotides align to TRBD1. The CDR3 loop spans 17 amino acids. The V and J ends lost 6 bases and 2 bases, in that order; junction bases with no gene match: 15. Germline CDR1 reads SGHTA; CDR2 reads FQGNSA. CDR3 amino acids: CASRFATGNNQNYGYTF. The DNA for the CDR3 is TGTGCCAGCAGATTCGCGACAGGGAATAATCAAAACTATGGCTACACCTTC.

This chain joins TRBV7-2 and TRBJ1-5, with a possible D match to TRBD1 (6 bases). The CDR3 is made up of 15 amino acids. Trimming shortened V by 0 bases and J by 5 bases, and 11 bases separated the two germline ends. The germline V gene has CDR1 SGHTA and CDR2 FQGNSA. As DNA, the CDR3 is TGTGCCAGCAGCTTAGCACAGGGCGGTTATCAGCCCCAGCATTTT. As protein: CASSLAQGGYQPQHF.

In its sample, this clone was seen a few times. The genes are TRBV5-1 and TRBJ1-3; no clear D. The V end was cut by 4 bases, the J end by 3 bases, with 11 bases between. The CDR3 has 14 amino acids. CDR1 SGHRS and CDR2 YFSETQ come from the germline V gene. DNA of the CDR3: TGCGCCAGCAGCCCTGAGACTGTTGGAAACACCATATATTTT. Amino acid sequence: CASSPETVGNTIYF.